This T cell receptor beta chain derives from a study of cytomegalovirus exposure and HLA in healthy donors. Study details: It was reported in a later analysis that the same platform had been used for the roughly 130 validation repertoires as for the roughly 650 first-cohort repertoires.

Sequencing used immunoSEQ multiplex PCR; TCRdb keeps in-frame clones, though not all of them. The sample lists more than 70,000 clones, over 90% occurring once. Remarks on this clone: Its antigen is still unknown.

Study-wide results and limits: The finding came from a later analysis; first-cohort TCR clusters tended to co-occur in the 110 or so validation repertoires. The authors enumerated some 160 TCR beta chains as linked to cytomegalovirus.

The donors belonged to the roughly 120-subject validation cohort, separate from the approximately 700-subject first cohort. Germline V gene data show CDR1 as SGHRS and CDR2 as YFSETQ. Trimming took 2 bases from V and 0 from J, leaving 8 bases between them. There are 14 residues in the CDR3. Sequenced sample: PBMCs. The receptor was derived from a woman aged 18 to 35 in good health and CMV-seronegative. The chain employs TRBV5-1 and TRBJ1-1; D remains ambiguous. CDR3 nucleotide sequence: TGCGCCAGCAGCTTCAGACAATTGAACACTGAAGCTTTCTTT. Residues: CASSFRQLNTEAFF.